This T cell receptor beta chain was obtained from a study of shared clonotypes between healthy human individuals (dated by TCRdb to the early 2020s). General notes on the study: The cohort included three men and two women between 18 and 49 years of age. For each donor, CD4 naive and CD4 memory were each run on three plates, CD8 naive on two plates, and CD8 memory on one plate. Blood TCR repertoires of about five healthy adults were deeply sequenced to estimate repertoire size and the extent of clonotype sharing between individuals. Libraries were prepared and TCR repertoires were sequenced by different laboratories using diverse techniques, in order to increase sequencing depth and limit assay-specific biases. Per donor, leukapheresis produced somewhere between about 0.94 and 9.5 billion PBMCs. The research as a whole found: Pairwise subsampling led to the expectation that sequencing depth would affect the degree of clonotype sharing among donors. Only blood was sampled, and tissue TCR repertoires likely differ from those in blood. Across a handful of donors, approximately 5% of naive CD4, roughly 3.4% of naive CD8, 2.3% of memory CD4, and about 0.44% of memory CD8 clonotypes were shared. Naive subsets generally had larger estimated clonotype richness than memory subsets. Incomplete sequencing was indicated by rarefaction of sorted-subset datasets, despite the large sequencing depth. Compared with non-shared clonotypes, the clonotypes found in all four sorted-subset donors had higher generation probabilities. The genetic and exposure-history diversity represented was limited by the small number of donors.

Using the deep immunoSEQ assay, multiplex PCR amplified TCR CDR3 regions from genomic DNA. For each cell subset, the extracted genomic DNA was distributed evenly across all wells of several immunoSEQ 96-well plates, and each plate served as one replicate. For sorted subsets, roughly 190 ng of genomic DNA, equivalent to some 33,000 T cell genomes, went into each replicate PCR. The purified libraries were quantified using a Qubit 3.0 fluorometer, sized with a Bioanalyzer 2100, and then quantified again using the KAPA Library Quantification kit. Every immunoSEQ 96-well plate was sequenced on a separate single-read 150-cycle Illumina NextSeq 550 flow cell. From the authors' description of their analysis: Because only junctional sequences without quality scores were contained in the immunoSEQ output, filtering matching that applied to full-length reads could not be performed. Sequences were annotated with PyIR, a Python wrapper for IgBLAST v1.9, and V/J genes and CDR3 were assigned using IMGT germline references. Any read was removed if the V/J assignment was weak (E-value above 1e-6), the CDR3 was missing, or the read contained stop codons, out-of-frame junctions, or ambiguous translated residues. V3J clonotypes were defined by identical inferred V gene, J gene, and CDR3 amino acid sequence. Percentage overlap between repertoires was computed as shared unique clonotypes divided by the size of the smaller repertoire. Repertoire richness was assessed with RTK rarefaction, the Chao1 estimator, and Recon v2.1 estimates of unobserved clonotypes. OLGA was used to compute generation probabilities for all TCRbeta clonotypes that the gDNA method yielded from a handful of donors. TCRdb carries this immuneACCESS record with in-frame sequences only. Its versions omit some clonotypes, under half of them owing to an unresolved V gene in the studies checked, with the rest unexplained. From that table come the V and J calls and clone size; the DNA was used to work out D and trimming. The sample table contains 2 million to 3 million clones; only one count was recorded for approximately 90% of them. Together, the top ten hold around 0.14% of the sample.

The donors were healthy, HIV-negative adults who had no recently reported acute infections or vaccinations. Only Caucasian adults living in Nashville, Tennessee, USA were represented among the donors. Magnetic negative selection was used to enrich CD4+ T cells, after which naive cells were positively selected on CD45RA and the negative fraction became the memory subset. After blood collection by leukapheresis, PBMCs were isolated using Ficoll-Histopaque density gradient centrifugation and then cryopreserved in the vapor phase of liquid nitrogen. Purity and quantity of every magnetically sorted T cell population were checked by analytical flow cytometry. Genomic DNA was isolated from every sorted fraction and measured by UV absorbance on a Nanodrop 2000c. Worth noting for this clone: Its antigen is unknown. No qualities accompany the bases; no much larger clone lies one base away.

Specimen: naive CD4+ T cells sorted from blood. Sample cell subset or site, as interpreted from the label and publication: CD45RA+ positively selected. This TCR was recovered from a man younger than 35 in good health.

Read as DNA, the sequence is TGTGCCAGTAGTAATCAGCCATATGGGGCCAACGTCCTGACTTTC. It specifies CASSNQPYGANVLTF. The rearrangement joined TRBV19 to TRBJ2-6; the D segment cannot be called with confidence. Per the germline V gene (reference sequence), LNHDA is the CDR1 and SQIVND is the CDR2. The V and J ends are trimmed by 4 bases and 3 bases, leaving 10 bases between them. From its cysteine to its phenylalanine, the CDR3 spans 15 amino acids. Only the CDR3 part of the read is kept: 45 bases, read in frame from the first base.